This TCR beta chain was recovered during a study of beta chain features in type 1 diabetes. There are a few counts of this clone. The study reverse transcribed the entire isolated RNA, so it sequenced expressed TCRB transcripts. TCRdb's copy holds only in-frame clones and misses some; the assay was immunoSEQ multiplex PCR. The sample includes 450,000 to 600,000 clones, 30% of them seen just once. Deletions cut 1 base from V and 1 base from J, with 8 bases between. Germline assignment: CDR1 MGHRA and CDR2 YSYEKL. The CDR3 sequence is 14 residues long. Material for sequencing was naive CD4+ T cells from blood. This TCR came from a young man in good health. V and J are TRBV4-1 and TRBJ2-7; D not certain. The CDR3 region is CASSQGVASYEQYF. The CDR3 DNA follows: TGCGCCAGCAGCCAAGGCGTGGCTTCCTACGAGCAGTACTTC.